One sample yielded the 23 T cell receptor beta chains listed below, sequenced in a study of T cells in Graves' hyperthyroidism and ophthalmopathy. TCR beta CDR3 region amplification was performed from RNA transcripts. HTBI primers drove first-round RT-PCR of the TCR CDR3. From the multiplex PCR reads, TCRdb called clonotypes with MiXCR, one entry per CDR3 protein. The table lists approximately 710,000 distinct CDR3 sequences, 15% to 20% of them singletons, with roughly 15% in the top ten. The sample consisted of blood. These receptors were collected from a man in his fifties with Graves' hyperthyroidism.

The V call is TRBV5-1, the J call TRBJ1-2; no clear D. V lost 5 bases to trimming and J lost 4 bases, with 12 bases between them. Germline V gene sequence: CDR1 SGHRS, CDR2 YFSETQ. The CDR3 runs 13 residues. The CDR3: CASSFDELYGYTF. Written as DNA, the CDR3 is TGCGCCAGCAGTTTTGACGAGCTCTATGGCTACACCTTC.

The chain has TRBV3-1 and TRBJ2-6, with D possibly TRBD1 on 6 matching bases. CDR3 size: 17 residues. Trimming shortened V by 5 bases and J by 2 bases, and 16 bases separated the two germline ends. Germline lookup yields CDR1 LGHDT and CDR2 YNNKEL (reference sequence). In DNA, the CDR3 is TGTGCCAGCAGCTCGCAGGGGTTTGGGACTGGGGCCAACGTCCTGACTTTC. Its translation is CASSSQGFGTGANVLTF.

This CDR3 is CASSLQSQPQHF. The CDR3 nucleotides read TGTGCCAGCAGCTTACAGTCTCAGCCCCAGCATTTT. The genes are TRBV7-8 and TRBJ1-5; D gene uncertain. CDR1 is SGHVS, CDR2 FQNEAQ, per germline. The CDR3 loop spans 12 amino acids. Trimming removed 2 bases at V and 6 bases at J, with 5 bases between.

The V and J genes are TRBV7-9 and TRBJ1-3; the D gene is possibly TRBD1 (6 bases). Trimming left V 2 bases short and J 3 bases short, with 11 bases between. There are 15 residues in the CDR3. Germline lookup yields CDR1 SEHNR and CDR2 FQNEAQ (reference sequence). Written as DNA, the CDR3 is TGTGCCAGCAGCTTATCCGGGGGCGGTGGAAACACCATATATTTT. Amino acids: CASSLSGGGGNTIYF.

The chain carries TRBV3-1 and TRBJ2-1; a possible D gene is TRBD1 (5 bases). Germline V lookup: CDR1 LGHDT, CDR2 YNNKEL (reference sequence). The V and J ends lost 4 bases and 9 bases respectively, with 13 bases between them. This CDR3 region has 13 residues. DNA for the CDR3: TGTGCCAGCAGCCTAGGACACGCCGTTGAGCAGTTCTTC. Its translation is CASSLGHAVEQFF.

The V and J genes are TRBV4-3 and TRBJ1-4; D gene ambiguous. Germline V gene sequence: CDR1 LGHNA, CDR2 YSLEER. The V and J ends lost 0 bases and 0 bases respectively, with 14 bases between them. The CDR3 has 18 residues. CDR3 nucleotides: TGCGCCAGCAGCCAAGACGGCGGCAGCATTGCAACTAATGAAAAACTGTTTTTT. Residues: CASSQDGGSIATNEKLFF.

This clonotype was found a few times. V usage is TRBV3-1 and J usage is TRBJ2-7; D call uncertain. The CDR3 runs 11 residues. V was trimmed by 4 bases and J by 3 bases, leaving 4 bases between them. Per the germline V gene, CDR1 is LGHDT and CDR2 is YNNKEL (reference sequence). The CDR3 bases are TGTGCCAGCAGCCGCCTCTACGAGCAGTACTTC. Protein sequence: CASSRLYEQYF.

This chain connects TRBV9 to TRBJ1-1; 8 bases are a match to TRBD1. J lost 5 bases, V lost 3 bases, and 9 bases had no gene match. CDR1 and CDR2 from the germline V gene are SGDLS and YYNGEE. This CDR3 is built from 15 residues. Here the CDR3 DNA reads TGTGCCAGCAGCGAGACCGGGACAGGCGGGACTGAAGCTTTCTTT. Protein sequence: CASSETGTGGTEAFF.

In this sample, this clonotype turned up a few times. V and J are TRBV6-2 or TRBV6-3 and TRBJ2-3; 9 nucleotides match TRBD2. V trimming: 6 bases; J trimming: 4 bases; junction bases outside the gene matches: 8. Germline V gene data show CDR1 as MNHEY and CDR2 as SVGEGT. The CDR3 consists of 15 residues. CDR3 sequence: CASSRWREGSDTQYF. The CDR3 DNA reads TGTGCCAGCAGCCGCTGGCGGGAGGGCTCAGATACGCAGTATTTT.

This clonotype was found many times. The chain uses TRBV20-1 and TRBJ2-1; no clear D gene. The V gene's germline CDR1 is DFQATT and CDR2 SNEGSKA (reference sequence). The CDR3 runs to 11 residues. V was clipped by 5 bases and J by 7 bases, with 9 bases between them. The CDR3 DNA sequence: TGCAGTGCTTCTAACGGGAATGAGCAGTTCTTC. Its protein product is CSASNGNEQFF.

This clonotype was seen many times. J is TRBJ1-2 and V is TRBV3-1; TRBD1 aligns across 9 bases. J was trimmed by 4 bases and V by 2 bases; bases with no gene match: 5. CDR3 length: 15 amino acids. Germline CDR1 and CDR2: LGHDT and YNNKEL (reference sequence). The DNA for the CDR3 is TGTGCCAGCAGCCAACCCGGGACAGGGACCTATGGCTACACCTTC. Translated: CASSQPGTGTYGYTF.

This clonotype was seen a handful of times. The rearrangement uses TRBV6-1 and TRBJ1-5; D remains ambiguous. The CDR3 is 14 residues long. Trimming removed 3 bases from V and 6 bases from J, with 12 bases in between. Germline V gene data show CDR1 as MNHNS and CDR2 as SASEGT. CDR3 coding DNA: TGTGCCAGCAGTGAGGAGGGATTAAGTCAGCCCCAGCATTTT. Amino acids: CASSEEGLSQPQHF.

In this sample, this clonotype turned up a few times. Here the CDR3 DNA reads TGTGCCAGCACCCAGGTCACACAAGGACCCTCCTACAATGAGCAGTTCTTC. Translation: CASTQVTQGPSYNEQFF. This rearrangement joins TRBV6-2 or TRBV6-3 to TRBJ2-1; D gene ambiguous. V lost 7 bases and J 0 bases, leaving 19 bases between the germline ends. Per the germline V gene, CDR1 is MNHEY and CDR2 is SVGEGT. This CDR3 has 17 amino acids.

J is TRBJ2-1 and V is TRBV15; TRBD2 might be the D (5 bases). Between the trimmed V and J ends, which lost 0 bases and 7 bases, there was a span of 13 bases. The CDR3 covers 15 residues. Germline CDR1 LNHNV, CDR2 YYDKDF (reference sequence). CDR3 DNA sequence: TGTGCCACCAGCAGAGATCGGCGGGTAGCGAATGAGCAGTTCTTC. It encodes CATSRDRRVANEQFF.

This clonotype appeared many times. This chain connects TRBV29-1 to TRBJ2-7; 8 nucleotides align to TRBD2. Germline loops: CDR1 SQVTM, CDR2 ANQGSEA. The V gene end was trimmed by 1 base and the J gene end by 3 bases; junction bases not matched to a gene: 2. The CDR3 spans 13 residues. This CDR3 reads CSVEGAGGYEQYF. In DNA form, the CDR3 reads TGCAGCGTTGAAGGCGCGGGGGGCTACGAGCAGTACTTC.

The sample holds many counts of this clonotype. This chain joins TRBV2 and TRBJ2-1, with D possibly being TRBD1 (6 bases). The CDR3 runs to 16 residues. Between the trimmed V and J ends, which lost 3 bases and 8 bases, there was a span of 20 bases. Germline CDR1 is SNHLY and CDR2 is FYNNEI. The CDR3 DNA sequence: TGTGCCAGCAGTGAGGGGCCGGCGACAGGTGTCGATGAGCAGTTCTTC. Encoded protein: CASSEGPATGVDEQFF.

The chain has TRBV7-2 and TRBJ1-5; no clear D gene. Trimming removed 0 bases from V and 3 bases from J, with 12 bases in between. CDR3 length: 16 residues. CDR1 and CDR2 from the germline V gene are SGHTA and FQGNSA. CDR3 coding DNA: TGTGCCAGCAGCTTAGCGCCGTCCAGGCTCAATCAGCCCCAGCATTTT. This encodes CASSLAPSRLNQPQHF.

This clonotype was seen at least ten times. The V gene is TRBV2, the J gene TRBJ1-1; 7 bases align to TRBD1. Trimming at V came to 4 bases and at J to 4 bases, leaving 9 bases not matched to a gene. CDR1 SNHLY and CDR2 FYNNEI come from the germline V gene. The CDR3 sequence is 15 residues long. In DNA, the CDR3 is TGTGCCAGCAGTGCCAGACAGGGCCGGGGCACTGAAGCTTTCTTT. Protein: CASSARQGRGTEAFF.

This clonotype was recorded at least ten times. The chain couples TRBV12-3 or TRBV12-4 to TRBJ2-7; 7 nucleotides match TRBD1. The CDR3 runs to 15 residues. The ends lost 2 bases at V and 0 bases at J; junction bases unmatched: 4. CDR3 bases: TGTGCCAGCAGTTTACGGGACAGATCCTCCTACGAGCAGTACTTC. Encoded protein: CASSLRDRSSYEQYF.

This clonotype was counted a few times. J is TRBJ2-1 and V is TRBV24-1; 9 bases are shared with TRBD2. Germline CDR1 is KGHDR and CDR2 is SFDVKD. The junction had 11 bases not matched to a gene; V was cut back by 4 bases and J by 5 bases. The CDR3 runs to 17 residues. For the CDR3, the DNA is TGTGCCACCAGTGACCCGGCGACTAGCGGAAGACACAATGAGCAGTTCTTC. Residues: CATSDPATSGRHNEQFF.

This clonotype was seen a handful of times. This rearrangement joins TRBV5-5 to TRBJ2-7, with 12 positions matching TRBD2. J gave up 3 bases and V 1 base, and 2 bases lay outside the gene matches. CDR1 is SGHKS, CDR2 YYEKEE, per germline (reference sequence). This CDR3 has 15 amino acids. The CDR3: CASSLQTSGSYEQYF. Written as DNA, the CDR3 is TGTGCCAGCAGCTTGCAGACTAGCGGGAGCTACGAGCAGTACTTC. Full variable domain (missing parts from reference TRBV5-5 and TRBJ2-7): DAGVTQSPTHLIKTRGQQVTLRCSPISGHKSVSWYQQVLGQGPQFIFQYYEKEERGRGNFPDRFSARQFPNYSSELNVNALLLGDSALYLCASSLQTSGSYEQYFGPGTRLTVT.

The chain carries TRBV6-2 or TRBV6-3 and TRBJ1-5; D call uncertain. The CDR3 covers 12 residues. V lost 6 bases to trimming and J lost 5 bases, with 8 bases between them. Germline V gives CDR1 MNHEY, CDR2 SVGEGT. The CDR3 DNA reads TGTGCCAGCAGCCCTAGAGATCAGCCCCAGCATTTT. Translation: CASSPRDQPQHF.

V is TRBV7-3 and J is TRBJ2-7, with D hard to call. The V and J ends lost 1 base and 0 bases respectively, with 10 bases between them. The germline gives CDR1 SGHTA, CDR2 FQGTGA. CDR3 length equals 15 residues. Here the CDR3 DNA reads TGTGCCAGCAGCTTAAGCGTGGAGAGCTCCTACGAGCAGTACTTC. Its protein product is CASSLSVESSYEQYF.